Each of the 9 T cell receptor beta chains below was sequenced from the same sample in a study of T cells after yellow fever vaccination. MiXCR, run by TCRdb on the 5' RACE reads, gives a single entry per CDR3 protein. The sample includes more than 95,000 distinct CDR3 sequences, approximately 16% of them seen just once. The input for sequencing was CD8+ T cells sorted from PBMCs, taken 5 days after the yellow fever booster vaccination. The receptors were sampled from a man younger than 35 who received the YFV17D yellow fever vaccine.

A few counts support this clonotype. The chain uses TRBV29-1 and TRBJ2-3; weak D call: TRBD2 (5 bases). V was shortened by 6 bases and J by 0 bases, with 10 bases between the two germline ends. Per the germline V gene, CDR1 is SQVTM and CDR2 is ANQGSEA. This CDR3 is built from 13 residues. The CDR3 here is CSVESGSTDTQYF. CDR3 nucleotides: TGCAGCGTGGAGAGCGGTAGCACAGATACGCAGTATTTT.

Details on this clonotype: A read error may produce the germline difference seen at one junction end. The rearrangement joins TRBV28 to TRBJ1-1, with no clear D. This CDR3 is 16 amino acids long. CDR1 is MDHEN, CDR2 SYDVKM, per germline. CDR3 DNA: TGTGCCAGCAGTTTTCGACGGAACACCATGAACACTGAAGGTTTCTTT. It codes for CASSFRRNTMNTEGFF. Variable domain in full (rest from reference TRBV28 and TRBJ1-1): DVKVTQSSRYLVKRTGEKVFLECVQDMDHENMFWYRQDPGLGLRLIYFSYDVKMKEKGDIPEGYSVSREKKERFSLILESASTNQTSMYLCASSFRRNTMNTEGFFGQGTRLTVV.

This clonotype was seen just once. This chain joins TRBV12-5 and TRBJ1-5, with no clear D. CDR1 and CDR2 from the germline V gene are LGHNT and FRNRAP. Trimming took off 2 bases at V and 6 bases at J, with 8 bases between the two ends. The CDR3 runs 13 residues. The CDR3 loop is CASGLNIRQPQHF. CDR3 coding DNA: TGTGCTAGTGGTTTGAACATACGTCAGCCCCAGCATTTT.

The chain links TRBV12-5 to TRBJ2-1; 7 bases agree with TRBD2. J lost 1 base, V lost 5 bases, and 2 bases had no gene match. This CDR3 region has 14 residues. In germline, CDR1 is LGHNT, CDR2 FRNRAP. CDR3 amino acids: CASGLAESYNEQFF. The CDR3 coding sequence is TGTGCTAGTGGTCTAGCGGAATCCTACAATGAGCAGTTCTTC.

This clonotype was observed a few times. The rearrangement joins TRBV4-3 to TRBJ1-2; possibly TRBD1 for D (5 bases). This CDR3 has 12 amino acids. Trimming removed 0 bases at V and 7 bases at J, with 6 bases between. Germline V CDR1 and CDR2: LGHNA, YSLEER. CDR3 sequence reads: CASSQDGGGYTF. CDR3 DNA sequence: TGCGCCAGCAGCCAAGATGGGGGTGGCTACACCTTC.

CDR3 protein: CASREGPSSYNEQFF. CDR3 DNA sequence: TGTGCCAGCCGTGAAGGCCCAAGCTCCTACAATGAGCAGTTCTTC. The V call is TRBV7-9, the J call TRBJ2-1; no clear D. Trimming took 8 bases from V and 0 from J, leaving 14 bases between them. The CDR3 length is 15 residues. The germline CDR1 and CDR2 sequences are SEHNR and FQNEAQ (reference sequence).

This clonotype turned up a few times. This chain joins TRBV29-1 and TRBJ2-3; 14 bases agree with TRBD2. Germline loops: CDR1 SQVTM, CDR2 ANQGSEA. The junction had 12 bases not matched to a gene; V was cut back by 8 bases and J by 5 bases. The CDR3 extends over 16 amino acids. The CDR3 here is CSLRGLAGGHGDTQYF. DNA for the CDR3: TGCAGCTTACGAGGACTAGCGGGGGGCCATGGAGATACGCAGTATTTT.

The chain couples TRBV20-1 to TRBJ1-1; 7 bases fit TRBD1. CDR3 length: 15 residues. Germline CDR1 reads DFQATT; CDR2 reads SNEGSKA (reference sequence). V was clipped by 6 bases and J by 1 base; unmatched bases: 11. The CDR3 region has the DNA TGCAGTGCAACGACAGGGCGGTATAGGAACACTGAAGCTTTCTTT. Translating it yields CSATTGRYRNTEAFF.

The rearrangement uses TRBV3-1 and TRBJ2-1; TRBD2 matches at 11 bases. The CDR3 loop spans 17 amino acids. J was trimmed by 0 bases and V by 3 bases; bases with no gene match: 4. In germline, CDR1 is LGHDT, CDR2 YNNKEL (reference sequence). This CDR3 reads CASSHVAGGSSYNEQFF. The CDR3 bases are TGTGCCAGCAGCCATGTAGCGGGGGGGAGCTCCTACAATGAGCAGTTCTTC.